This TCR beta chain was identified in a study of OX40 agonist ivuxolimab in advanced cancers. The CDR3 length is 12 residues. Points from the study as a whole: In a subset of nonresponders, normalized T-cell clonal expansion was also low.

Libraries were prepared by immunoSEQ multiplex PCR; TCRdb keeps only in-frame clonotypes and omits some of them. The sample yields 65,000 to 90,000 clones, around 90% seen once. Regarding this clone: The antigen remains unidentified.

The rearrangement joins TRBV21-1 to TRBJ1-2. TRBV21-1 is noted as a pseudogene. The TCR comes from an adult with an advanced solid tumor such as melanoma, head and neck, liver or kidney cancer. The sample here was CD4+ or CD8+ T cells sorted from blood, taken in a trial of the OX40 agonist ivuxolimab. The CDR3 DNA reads TGTGCCAGCAGCAACCGGGTAGGGGGCTACACCTTC. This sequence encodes CASSNRVGGYTF.